Listed here are 16 T cell receptor beta chains from one sample, sequenced in a study of T-cell memory formation after mild COVID-19. TCRdb used MiXCR to reprocess the 5' RACE reads, holding one entry per CDR3 protein. The profile shows about 340,000 distinct CDR3 sequences, roughly 20% of them singletons. Sequenced input: PBMCs or a T cell subset sorted from them (not recorded which). The origin of the receptors is an adult woman who had mild COVID-19 (a few samples of this study predate the infection). Cell type and time point are not known.

The V gene is TRBV4-1, the J gene TRBJ1-1; 8 bases fit TRBD1. Germline-derived CDR1 and CDR2 are MGHRA and YSYEKL. V was clipped by 0 bases and J by 4 bases; unmatched bases: 13. The CDR3 runs to 18 residues. This CDR3 is CASSQDGAGGLKGTEAFF. CDR3 in DNA: TGCGCCAGCAGCCAAGATGGGGCAGGGGGCTTGAAGGGCACTGAAGCTTTCTTT.

This chain uses TRBV20-1 with TRBJ2-1; TRBD1 agrees at 9 bases. This CDR3 contains 13 residues. The junction had 7 bases not matched to a gene; V was cut back by 3 bases and J by 10 bases. CDR1 and CDR2 (germline): DFQATT, SNEGSKA (reference sequence). CDR3: CSARADRGSEQFF. As DNA, the CDR3 is TGCAGTGCTAGGGCGGACAGGGGAAGCGAGCAGTTCTTC.

The CDR3 sequence is CASSLRISGGSGADTQYF. The DNA for the CDR3 is TGTGCCAGCAGCCTCAGGATTAGCGGGGGCTCCGGGGCAGATACGCAGTATTTT. The chain employs TRBV7-2 and TRBJ2-3, with 9 bases identical to TRBD2. The CDR3 runs to 18 residues. The V and J ends lost 5 bases and 4 bases, in that order; junction bases with no gene match: 16. CDR1 is SGHTA, CDR2 FQGNSA, per germline.

This rearrangement joins TRBV12-3 or TRBV12-4 to TRBJ1-2, with D perhaps TRBD1 (6 bases). CDR3 size: 16 residues. With 5 bases removed from V and 7 bases from J, the gap between germline ends came to 23 bases. CDR3 bases: TGTGCCAGCAGTCCTTACCCCCCCGACAGGTCAGGTGGCTACACCTTC. Translated, it gives CASSPYPPDRSGGYTF.

This clonotype showed up just a few times. V gene TRBV4-1 combines with J gene TRBJ2-7; D is ambiguous. Looked up from germline, CDR1 is MGHRA and CDR2 is YSYEKL. This CDR3 contains 13 residues. V was cut by 6 bases and J by 5 bases, with 14 bases left in between. The DNA of the CDR3 is TGCGCCAGCAGTAGTATGGACCGTAACGAGCAGTACTTC. This translates into CASSSMDRNEQYF.

The chain combines TRBV4-1 with TRBJ2-1; 7 nucleotides line up with TRBD2. The CDR3 is made up of 16 amino acids. Germline loops: CDR1 MGHRA, CDR2 YSYEKL. Losses at the gene ends were 1 base for V and 2 bases for J; bases not matched to a gene: 5. The CDR3: CASSQGGGAAYNEQFF. In DNA form, the CDR3 reads TGCGCCAGCAGCCAAGGGGGAGGGGCCGCCTACAATGAGCAGTTCTTC.

This clonotype was seen at least ten times. The chain links TRBV12-3 or TRBV12-4 to TRBJ2-7, with D perhaps assigned TRBD1 or TRBD2 (5 bases each). V was clipped by 6 bases and J by 0 bases, with 15 bases between them. This CDR3 spans 15 amino acids. The CDR3 loop is CASSSTGTGSYEQYF. CDR3 in DNA: TGTGCCAGCAGCTCCACCGGGACCGGCTCCTACGAGCAGTACTTC.

This clonotype was counted ten times or more. The chain uses TRBV11-3 and TRBJ2-7; 9 positions agree with TRBD2. The germline V gene encodes CDR1 SGHNT and CDR2 YENEEA. This CDR3 is 16 amino acids long. Unmatched junction bases numbered 8, after V lost 0 bases and J lost 5 bases. The CDR3 bases are TGTGCCAGCAGCTTAGACGGGCGGGAGGGGGACAACGAGCAGTACTTC. It yields the protein CASSLDGREGDNEQYF.

The J gene is TRBJ1-2, the V gene TRBV12-5; TRBD1 agrees at 7 bases. J lost 4 bases, V lost 9 bases, and 5 bases had no gene match. The CDR3 extends over 12 amino acids. The germline V gene has CDR1 LGHNT and CDR2 FRNRAP. The CDR3 here is CASAGTVYGYTF. The CDR3 nucleotides are TGTGCTAGCGCCGGGACAGTCTATGGCTACACCTTC.

This clonotype was recorded a few times. This chain uses TRBV6-6 with TRBJ1-2; D may be TRBD1 (5 bases). The CDR3 sequence is 14 residues long. With 5 bases removed from V and 4 bases from J, the gap between germline ends came to 14 bases. Germline CDR1 MNHNY, CDR2 SVGAGI (reference sequence). CDR3 amino acids: CASSPHWGGYGYTF. DNA of the CDR3: TGTGCCAGCAGTCCACATTGGGGGGGCTATGGCTACACCTTC.

This rearrangement joins TRBV20-1 to TRBJ2-3; 10 bases are shared with TRBD1. The germline CDR1 and CDR2 sequences are DFQATT and SNEGSKA (reference sequence). The length of the CDR3 is 13 residues. Trimming took 5 bases from V and 7 from J; bases not matched to a gene: 6. DNA for the CDR3: TGCAGTGCTCCGGACAGGGGGATAAATACGCAGTATTTT. Translated: CSAPDRGINTQYF.

The chain couples TRBV28 to TRBJ2-1; no clear D. Deletions cut 6 bases from V and 0 bases from J, with 6 bases between. The CDR3 sequence is 13 residues long. Germline-derived CDR1 and CDR2 are MDHEN and SYDVKM. CDR3 sequence: CASSGNSYNEQFF. CDR3 DNA: TGTGCCAGCAGCGGAAACTCCTACAATGAGCAGTTCTTC. Using reference TRBV28 and TRBJ2-1 for the parts outside the CDR3, the full variable domain is DVKVTQSSRYLVKRTGEKVFLECVQDMDHENMFWYRQDPGLGLRLIYFSYDVKMKEKGDIPEGYSVSREKKERFSLILESASTNQTSMYLCASSGNSYNEQFFGPGTRLTVL.

The chain joins TRBV6-5 to TRBJ2-7; 12 bases align to TRBD2. The CDR3 is 15 residues long. V lost 4 bases, J lost 0 bases, and 1 base stayed unmatched. Per germline, CDR1 MNHEY and CDR2 SVGAGI. DNA for the CDR3: TGTGCCAGCAGTTGGACTAGCGGGATCTCCTACGAGCAGTACTTC. As protein: CASSWTSGISYEQYF.

The chain carries TRBV9 and TRBJ2-7; 10 positions agree with TRBD2. Germline CDR1 and CDR2: SGDLS and YYNGEE. Unmatched junction bases numbered 5, after V lost 3 bases and J lost 5 bases. CDR3 length equals 14 residues. CDR3 DNA sequence: TGTGCCAGCAGCGCTAGCGGGAGCGTCAACGAGCAGTACTTC. Protein sequence: CASSASGSVNEQYF.

This chain's CDR3 is CASSDLVAQNRGSSYNEQFF. The CDR3 nucleotides read TGTGCCAGCAGTGACCTTGTCGCTCAGAATCGGGGGAGCTCCTACAATGAGCAGTTCTTC. This sequence joins TRBV6-2 or TRBV6-3 and TRBJ2-1; D might be TRBD2 (6 bases). The length of the CDR3 is 20 residues. Deletions cut 5 bases from V and 0 bases from J, with 26 bases between. Germline CDR1 reads MNHEY; CDR2 reads SVGEGT.

This clonotype has a count of ten or more. V and J are TRBV6-2 or TRBV6-3 and TRBJ2-1; the match to TRBD2 covers 10 bases. J was trimmed by 7 bases and V by 6 bases; bases with no gene match: 33. Looked up from germline, CDR1 is MNHEY and CDR2 is SVGEGT. The CDR3 runs 23 residues. CDR3 sequence reads: CASSQRVPDPLRSKREGPNEQFF. For the CDR3, the DNA is TGTGCCAGCAGCCAACGGGTCCCCGACCCGCTTCGGAGTAAGCGGGAGGGCCCTAATGAGCAGTTCTTC.